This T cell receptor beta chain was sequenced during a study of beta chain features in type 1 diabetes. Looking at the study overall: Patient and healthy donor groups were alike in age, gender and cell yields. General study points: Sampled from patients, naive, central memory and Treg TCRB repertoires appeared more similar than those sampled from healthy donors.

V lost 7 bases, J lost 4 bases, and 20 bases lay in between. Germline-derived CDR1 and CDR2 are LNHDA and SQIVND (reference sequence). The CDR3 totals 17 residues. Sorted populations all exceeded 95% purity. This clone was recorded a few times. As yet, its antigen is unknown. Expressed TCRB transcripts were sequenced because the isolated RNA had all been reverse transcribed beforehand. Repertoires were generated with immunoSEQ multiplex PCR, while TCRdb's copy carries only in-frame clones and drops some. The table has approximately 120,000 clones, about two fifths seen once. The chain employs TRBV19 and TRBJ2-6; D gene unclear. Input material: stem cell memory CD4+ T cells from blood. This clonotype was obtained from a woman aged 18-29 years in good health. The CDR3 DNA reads TGTGCCAGTACCAAGATCCAGTGGCAGTGGGGGGCCAACGTCCTGACTTTC. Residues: CASTKIQWQWGANVLTF.